A selection of T cell receptor beta chains follows, all from one sample in a study of cytomegalovirus exposure and HLA in healthy donors. Clones were read by immunoSEQ multiplex PCR, and TCRdb kept only the in-frame ones, dropping some. Among about 31,000 clones listed, 65% to 70% were seen once. Sequencing used PBMCs. Source of these receptors: a man between 40 and 49 years old in good health and CMV-seropositive. The CDR3 runs from the conserved cysteine through the conserved F or W. D genes are given only for firm matches. Size is stated for part of the rows, as once, few or many counts, or as a class when the clone is expanded.

length	J	size	D	V	DNA	CDR3
14	TRBJ1-2	-	TRBD1	TRBV4-2	TGTGCCAGCAGCCCCGGGACAGGGGCGAAGGGCTACACCTTC	CASSPGTGAKGYTF
13	TRBJ2-7	-	-	TRBV7-9	TGTGCCAGCAGCTTGTGGGCCACCTACGAGCAGTACTTC	CASSLWATYEQYF
14	TRBJ2-5	-	-	TRBV2	TGTGCCAGCAGGCAATACAGGGAAGGGGAGACCCAGTACTTC	CASRQYREGETQYF
19	TRBJ2-5	-	-	TRBV1	TGCACCAGCAGCCAAGATCTTGACCCCCGAGGGGCGGGGTTAGAGACCCAGTACTTC	CTSSQDLDPRGAGLETQYF
15	TRBJ2-5	few	TRBD1	TRBV19	TGTGCCAGTAGTAATGTTCGACAGGGTTACGAGACCCAGTACTTC	CASSNVRQGYETQYF
16	TRBJ1-5	-	TRBD1	TRBV4-1	TGCGCCAGCAGCCAAGACCCGGACAGGGTGGGACAGCCCCAGCATTTT	CASSQDPDRVGQPQHF
16	TRBJ2-6	-	-	TRBV7-3	TGTGCCAGCAGCCAGTCGACTGCCTCTGGGGCCAACGTCCTGACTTTC	CASSQSTASGANVLTF
15	TRBJ1-4	-	TRBD1	TRBV11-2	TGTGCCAGCAGCTCCCTCTACCGGGACAGAGAAAAACTGTTTTTT	CASSSLYRDREKLFF
12	TRBJ2-5	few	TRBD1	TRBV2	TGTGCCTGCCGGACAGGGAAAGAGACCCAGTACTTC	CACRTGKETQYF
15	TRBJ1-4	-	-	TRBV6-5	TGTGCCAGCAGTTACTCCGCAGGGGATAGTGAAAAACTGTTTTTT	CASSYSAGDSEKLFF
13	TRBJ1-2	once	-	TRBV19	TGTGCCAGTAGCCTAGGGACATTCTATGGCTACACCTTC	CASSLGTFYGYTF
13	TRBJ2-2	-	-	TRBV15	TGTGCCACCAGCAGAGTTCTCACCGGGGAGCTGTTTTTT	CATSRVLTGELFF
17	TRBJ2-4	-	-	TRBV11-3	TGTGCCAGCAGCTTAGTATTGGGAGCCCTAGCCAAAAACATTCAGTACTTC	CASSLVLGALAKNIQYF
13	TRBJ1-2	-	-	TRBV11-2	TGTGCCAGCAGCTTGGATCACGGGAATGGCTACACCTTC	CASSLDHGNGYTF
14	TRBJ1-4	few	TRBD1	TRBV7-9	TGTGCCAGCAGCTGGGACAGGGGAGTAGAAAAACTGTTTTTT	CASSWDRGVEKLFF
13	TRBJ1-2	once	-	TRBV19	TGTGCCAGTAGTATAGATAACAGCTATGGCTACACCTTC	CASSIDNSYGYTF
10	TRBJ1-1	-	-	TRBV29-1	TGCAGCGTCATACAGGGAAAAGCTTTCTTT	CSVIQGKAFF
13	TRBJ2-5	once	-	TRBV7-2	TGTGCCAGCAGCCGGTCGGGAACGGAGACCCAGTACTTC	CASSRSGTETQYF
14	TRBJ1-1	-	TRBD1	TRBV10-3	TGTGCCATCAGTTCGCAACAGGGGTACCCTGAAGCTTTCTTT	CAISSQQGYPEAFF
17	TRBJ1-5	-	TRBD1	TRBV30	TGTGCCTCACCAACAGGGGGCCCCGCTCCCGGCAATCAGCCCCAGCATTTT	CASPTGGPAPGNQPQHF
12	TRBJ2-1	-	-	TRBV7-9	TGTGCCAGCAGCTTATCGGACGCGGGGCAGTTCTTC	CASSLSDAGQFF
13	TRBJ2-3	-	-	TRBV6-5	TGTGCCACCCGTGGAGGGGGCACAGATACGCAGTATTTT	CATRGGGTDTQYF
15	TRBJ1-2	-	-	TRBV4-1	TGCGCCAGCAGCCCGCGAAGCGGTTCCAACTATGGCTACACCTTC	CASSPRSGSNYGYTF
15	TRBJ2-7	few	TRBD1	TRBV30	TGTGCCTGGGTTGGCCTCAGGGGGTCAGGGTACGAGCAGTACTTC	CAWVGLRGSGYEQYF
15	TRBJ2-5	few	TRBD2	TRBV5-1	TGCGCCAGCAGCTTTAGCGGGGGGGCCTTTGAGACCCAGTACTTC	CASSFSGGAFETQYF
16	TRBJ2-6	few	TRBD1	TRBV19	TGTGCCAGTACCAGTATAGGGACAGGTGGGGCCAACGTCCTGACTTTC	CASTSIGTGGANVLTF
13	TRBJ2-7	-	TRBD1	TRBV30	TGTGCCTGGAGTGGGGACAGGGGCTACGAGCAGTACTTC	CAWSGDRGYEQYF
12	TRBJ1-1	-	-	TRBV29-1	TGCAGCGTTCGGTCGGGGAACACTGAAGCTTTCTTT	CSVRSGNTEAFF
17	TRBJ1-2	few	TRBD1	TRBV19	TGTGCCAGTAGTATAGATCTCTCGACAGGGGGCTTCTATGGCTACACCTTC	CASSIDLSTGGFYGYTF
14	TRBJ1-3	-	-	TRBV5-1	TGCGCCAGCAGCTTTTCTAGCTCTGGAAACACCATATATTTT	CASSFSSSGNTIYF
12	TRBJ1-6	-	-	TRBV4-1	TGCGCCAGCAGCCACTCGAATTCACCCCTCCACTTT	CASSHSNSPLHF
17	TRBJ2-7	few	-	TRBV28	TGTGCCAGCAGCTCCCCTTCCAGCCGGGGTACTTCCTACGAGCAGTACTTC	CASSSPSSRGTSYEQYF
12	TRBJ1-1	-	TRBD1	TRBV29-1	TGCAGCGTCAGGGGGCTGGGGACTGAAGCTTTCTTT	CSVRGLGTEAFF